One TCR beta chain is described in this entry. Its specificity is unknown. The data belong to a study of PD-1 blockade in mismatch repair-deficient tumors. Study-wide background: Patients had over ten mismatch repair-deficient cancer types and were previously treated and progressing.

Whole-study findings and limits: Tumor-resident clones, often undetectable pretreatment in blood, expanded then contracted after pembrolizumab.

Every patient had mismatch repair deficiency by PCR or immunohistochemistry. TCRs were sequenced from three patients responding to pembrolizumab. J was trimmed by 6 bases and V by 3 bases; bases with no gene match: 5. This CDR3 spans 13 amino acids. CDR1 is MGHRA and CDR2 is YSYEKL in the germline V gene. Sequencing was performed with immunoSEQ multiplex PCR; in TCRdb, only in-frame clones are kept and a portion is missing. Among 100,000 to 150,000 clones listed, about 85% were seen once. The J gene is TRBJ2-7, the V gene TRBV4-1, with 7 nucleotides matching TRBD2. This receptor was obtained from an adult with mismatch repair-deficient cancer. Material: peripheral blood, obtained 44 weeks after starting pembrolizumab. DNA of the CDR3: TGCGCCAGCAGCCACTACGTAGCGGGCGAGCAGTACTTC. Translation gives CASSHYVAGEQYF.